Each of the 32 T cell receptor beta chains below was sequenced from the same sample in a study of OX40 agonist ivuxolimab in advanced cancers. Some clones are missing from TCRdb's copy, which holds only in-frame ones; the method was immunoSEQ multiplex PCR. Here the sample spans more than 45,000 clones, more than 70% being singletons. This material consisted of CD4+ or CD8+ T cells sorted from blood, taken in a trial of the OX40 agonist ivuxolimab. These receptors came from an adult with an advanced solid tumor such as melanoma, head and neck, liver or kidney cancer.

This chain joins TRBV28 and TRBJ1-2; possible D gene TRBD1, 6 bases. There are 12 residues in the CDR3. Between the trimmed V and J ends, which lost 6 bases and 3 bases, there was a span of 8 bases. Germline V CDR1 and CDR2: MDHEN, SYDVKM. Here the CDR3 reads CASRDSYYGYTF. CDR3 nucleotide sequence: TGTGCCAGCAGGGACAGCTACTATGGCTACACCTTC.

V and J are TRBV28 and TRBJ2-7, with TRBD2 identical over 8 bases. Germline V gene lookup returns CDR1 MDHEN and CDR2 SYDVKM. The CDR3 extends over 15 amino acids. Trimming cost V 5 bases and J 2 bases; bases outside gene matches: 8. CDR3: CASSRPGLVAYEQYF. The CDR3 DNA reads as TGTGCCAGCAGTCGCCCGGGACTAGTTGCCTACGAGCAGTACTTC.

The chain carries TRBV11-2 and TRBJ2-1; TRBD1 matches at 10 bases. In germline, CDR1 is SGHAT, CDR2 FQNNGV. The CDR3 is 15 amino acids. The V segment lost 2 bases and the J segment 8 bases; nucleotides outside the gene matches: 6. DNA for the CDR3: TGTGCCAGCAGCTTAAGAAACGACAGGGGGCATGAGCAGTTCTTC. Residues: CASSLRNDRGHEQFF.

CDR3 sequence reads: CASRKGLQETQYF. In nucleotides, the CDR3 is TGCGCCAGCAGAAAGGGACTCCAAGAGACCCAGTACTTC. This chain connects TRBV5-1 to TRBJ2-5; possibly TRBD2 for D (6 bases). The ends were cut back, 5 bases at V and 1 base at J, with 9 bases in the middle. The CDR3 loop spans 13 amino acids. Looked up from germline, CDR1 is SGHRS and CDR2 is YFSETQ.

The rearrangement uses TRBV21-1 and TRBJ2-3; TRBD2 is taken as the D call from the table, unchecked against the DNA. TRBV21-1 is a pseudogene. The CDR3 is made up of 15 amino acids. CDR3 protein: CASSKAGTSVDTQYF. The CDR3, as DNA: TGTGCCAGCAGCAAGGCCGGGACTAGTGTGGATACGCAGTATTTT.

The V call is TRBV28, the J call TRBJ2-7; no clear D. Germline V gene lookup returns CDR1 MDHEN and CDR2 SYDVKM. Trimming shortened V by 7 bases and J by 6 bases, and 13 bases separated the two germline ends. CDR3 length: 12 residues. The CDR3 bases are TGTGCCAGCACAGCCCCCGCCGTCGAGCAGTACTTC. It codes for CASTAPAVEQYF. The complete variable domain, with remaining parts taken from reference TRBV28 and TRBJ2-7, reads DVKVTQSSRYLVKRTGEKVFLECVQDMDHENMFWYRQDPGLGLRLIYFSYDVKMKEKGDIPEGYSVSREKKERFSLILESASTNQTSMYLCASTAPAVEQYFGPGTRLTVT.

The chain links TRBV7-2 to TRBJ2-1; no clear D gene. Trimming pared 1 base from V and 5 bases from J, leaving 6 bases between. From germline, CDR1 is SGHTA and CDR2 FQGNSA. CDR3 length: 13 residues. The DNA of the CDR3 is TGTGCCAGCAGCTTAGGGGCGGACAATGAGCAGTTCTTC. Translating gives CASSLGADNEQFF.

V usage is TRBV4-1 and J usage is TRBJ2-2; D possibly matches TRBD1 or TRBD2 (5 bases each). Germline-derived CDR1 and CDR2 are MGHRA and YSYEKL. This CDR3 contains 15 residues. Trimming took off 6 bases at V and 1 base at J, with 12 bases between the two ends. The CDR3 protein is CASRLGPQNTGELFF. CDR3 bases: TGCGCCAGCAGACTGGGACCCCAGAACACCGGGGAGCTGTTTTTT.

The gene calls are TRBV7-9 and TRBJ1-1; 7 bases are a match to TRBD1. V shed 4 bases, J shed 5 bases, and the junction held 10 bases outside the gene matches. Germline CDR1 is SEHNR and CDR2 is FQNEAQ (reference sequence). The CDR3 is made up of 15 amino acids. Here the CDR3 reads CASSSQRGQGTEAFF. In nucleotides, the CDR3 is TGTGCCAGCAGCTCCCAAAGGGGGCAAGGGACTGAAGCTTTCTTT.

The chain uses TRBV5-1 and TRBJ2-1; 10 positions agree with TRBD1. After removal of 2 bases from V and 3 bases from J, the junction contained 5 bases not matched to a gene. This CDR3 is 16 amino acids long. The germline CDR1 and CDR2 sequences are SGHRS and YFSETQ. The CDR3 region has the DNA TGCGCCAGCAGCTTCTCGACAGGGGGCCTCTACAATGAGCAGTTCTTC. Amino acids: CASSFSTGGLYNEQFF.

The chain has TRBV5-6 and TRBJ2-7, with 9 bases identical to TRBD2. With V trimmed by 2 bases and J by 7 bases, 13 bases remained unmatched. The length of the CDR3 is 16 residues. CDR1 and CDR2 (germline): SGHDT, YYEEEE. This CDR3 reads CASSFNLASGVREQYF. CDR3 sequence (DNA): TGTGCCAGCAGCTTTAATTTGGCTAGCGGGGTTAGAGAGCAGTACTTC.

This chain joins TRBV28 and TRBJ1-2; no clear D. The germline gives CDR1 MDHEN, CDR2 SYDVKM. The CDR3 has 12 residues. Trimming removed 3 bases at V and 2 bases at J, with 4 bases between. CDR3 sequence: CASSFSNYGYTF. The CDR3 nucleotides are TGTGCCAGCAGTTTCTCCAACTATGGCTACACCTTC.

This chain uses TRBV7-2 with TRBJ2-3; 10 bases agree with TRBD1. CDR3 size: 16 residues. The V and J ends lost 5 bases and 5 bases, in that order; junction bases with no gene match: 10. In germline, CDR1 is SGHTA, CDR2 FQGNSA. The CDR3 loop reads CASSESGTGAQDTQYF. CDR3 DNA sequence: TGTGCCAGCAGCGAATCCGGGACAGGGGCACAAGATACGCAGTATTTT.

The J gene is TRBJ1-2, the V gene TRBV6-5; 7 nucleotides agree with TRBD1. This CDR3 has 12 amino acids. Trimming cost V 6 bases and J 5 bases; bases outside gene matches: 3. CDR1 and CDR2 from the germline V gene are MNHEY and SVGAGI. CDR3 residues: CASRDRWYGYTF. The DNA for the CDR3 is TGTGCCAGCAGGGACAGGTGGTATGGCTACACCTTC.

V is TRBV7-9 and J is TRBJ2-3, with D perhaps matching TRBD1 or TRBD2 (5 bases each). The CDR3 is made up of 14 amino acids. CDR1 SEHNR and CDR2 FQNEAQ come from the germline V gene (reference sequence). V was pared by 4 bases and J by 0 bases, with 8 bases between. CDR3 DNA: TGTGCCAGCAGCTGGGACGTAAGCACAGATACGCAGTATTTT. It specifies CASSWDVSTDTQYF.

This chain connects TRBV10-2 to TRBJ1-1; no definite D call. CDR3 size: 13 residues. Germline CDR1 is WSHSY and CDR2 is SAAADI. The germline V and J ends were trimmed by 3 bases and 1 base, with 6 bases remaining between them. The CDR3 spells CASSEVGNTEAFF. CDR3 nucleotides: TGCGCCAGCAGTGAAGTCGGGAACACTGAAGCTTTCTTT.

The chain is built from TRBV7-9 and TRBJ1-2; TRBD1 might be the D (5 bases). Trimming removed 6 bases at V and 1 base at J, with 9 bases between. CDR3 size: 13 residues. CDR1 and CDR2 from the germline V gene are SEHNR and FQNEAQ (reference sequence). CDR3 loop: CASRSTVNYGYTF. Written as DNA, the CDR3 is TGTGCCAGCAGGTCGACAGTTAACTATGGCTACACCTTC.

The CDR3 is CASRTTGGLSGELFF. CDR3 coding DNA: TGTGCCAGCAGAACGACAGGGGGCTTGTCCGGGGAGCTGTTTTTT. The chain has TRBV27 and TRBJ2-2, with 10 bases lining up with TRBD1. Looked up from germline, CDR1 is MNHEY and CDR2 is SMNVEV (reference sequence). The V gene end was trimmed by 6 bases and the J gene end by 6 bases; junction bases not matched to a gene: 7. The CDR3 has 15 amino acids.

This chain joins TRBV11-1 and TRBJ1-1; tentatively, D is TRBD1 (6 bases). Germline values: CDR1 SGHAT, CDR2 FQDESV (reference sequence). Trimming removed 5 bases at V and 4 bases at J, with 11 bases between. CDR3 length equals 13 residues. The CDR3, as DNA: TGTGCCAGCAGCGCCCAGGGGACCACTGAAGCTTTCTTT. This codes for CASSAQGTTEAFF.

This chain links TRBV29-1 with TRBJ2-3; tentatively, D is TRBD2 (5 bases). This CDR3 is built from 13 residues. Germline CDR1 SQVTM, CDR2 ANQGSEA. The ends were cut back, 6 bases at V and 8 bases at J, with 18 bases in the middle. The CDR3 region is CSVRSEGPGTQYF. The CDR3 coding sequence is TGCAGCGTCAGAAGCGAGGGCCCAGGTACGCAGTATTTT.

DNA of the CDR3: TGTGCCAGCAGCTTGTACACTAGCGGGTACAATGAGCAGTTCTTC. It encodes CASSLYTSGYNEQFF. The gene calls are TRBV7-3 and TRBJ2-1; 9 positions agree with TRBD2. The CDR3 runs to 15 residues. V shed 3 bases, J shed 4 bases, and the junction held 4 bases outside the gene matches. Germline V gene data show CDR1 as SGHTA and CDR2 as FQGTGA.

The chain recombines TRBV5-6 with TRBJ2-1; 7 nucleotides line up with TRBD1. The CDR3 extends over 15 amino acids. Trimming at V came to 2 bases and at J to 4 bases, leaving 6 bases not matched to a gene. Germline CDR1 is SGHDT and CDR2 is YYEEEE. CDR3 bases: TGTGCCAGCAGCTTAACCGGGACAGCGTACAATGAGCAGTTCTTC. Its translation is CASSLTGTAYNEQFF.

The chain recombines TRBV9 with TRBJ1-1, with D tentatively TRBD1 (5 bases). The CDR3 runs 15 residues. The germline V and J ends were trimmed by 4 bases and 5 bases, with 18 bases remaining between them. The germline gives CDR1 SGDLS, CDR2 YYNGEE. The CDR3 DNA reads TGTGCCAGCAGCCCCGGGAGTCTGGGGGGTACTGAAGCTTTCTTT. This encodes CASSPGSLGGTEAFF.

The chain recombines TRBV30 with TRBJ2-3, with TRBD2 matching over 10 bases. The CDR3 is 15 residues long. Germline CDR1 GTSNPN, CDR2 SVGIG (reference sequence). V lost 3 bases to trimming and J lost 0 bases; unmatched junction nucleotides: 3. In DNA form, the CDR3 reads TGTGCCTGGAGGAGCGGGAGGGCAAGCACAGATACGCAGTATTTT. Translating it yields CAWRSGRASTDTQYF.

This chain joins TRBV7-9 and TRBJ2-7, with TRBD1 matching over 7 bases. V shed 7 bases, J shed 1 base, and the junction held 7 bases outside the gene matches. The CDR3 sequence is 14 residues long. The germline V gene has CDR1 SEHNR and CDR2 FQNEAQ (reference sequence). The CDR3 bases are TGTGCCAGCACCGTAGGGGGCGTTTCCTACGAGCAGTACTTC. It encodes CASTVGGVSYEQYF.

The chain uses TRBV7-9 and TRBJ2-2; no definite D call. This CDR3 comprises 14 residues. V gave up 11 bases and J gave up 0 bases, with 13 bases separating them. Germline CDR1 reads SEHNR; CDR2 reads FQNEAQ (reference sequence). The CDR3 bases are TGTGCCGGCCAACGCAGCGCGAACACCGGGGAGCTGTTTTTT. Translating it yields CAGQRSANTGELFF.

This chain joins TRBV29-1 and TRBJ2-1; 8 bases match TRBD2. The CDR3 spans 14 residues. V lost 7 bases to trimming and J lost 3 bases; unmatched junction nucleotides: 8. The germline V gene encodes CDR1 SQVTM and CDR2 ANQGSEA. In DNA, the CDR3 is TGCAGCGCTGCAGAGCGGGGGTACTACAATGAGCAGTTCTTC. Residues: CSAAERGYYNEQFF.

The chain carries TRBV30 and TRBJ2-1; 9 nucleotides match TRBD2. V was pared by 2 bases and J by 8 bases, with 7 bases of the junction left unmatched. This CDR3 comprises 14 residues. The germline V gene has CDR1 GTSNPN and CDR2 SVGIG (reference sequence). In DNA form, the CDR3 reads TGTGCCTGGAGTCTGGCGGGAGGGCCCGATGAGCAGTTCTTC. Its translation is CAWSLAGGPDEQFF.

V is TRBV5-1 and J is TRBJ2-3; a weak D match, TRBD1 (5 bases). Germline V gives CDR1 SGHRS, CDR2 YFSETQ. This CDR3 has 14 residues. Trimming shortened V by 0 bases and J by 3 bases, and 8 bases separated the two germline ends. This chain's CDR3 is CASSLGQQTDTQYF. CDR3 nucleotide sequence: TGCGCCAGCAGCTTGGGACAGCAGACAGATACGCAGTATTTT.

The chain couples TRBV28 to TRBJ1-5, with 8 positions matching TRBD1. The CDR3 is made up of 14 amino acids. The V gene end was trimmed by 6 bases and the J gene end by 3 bases; junction bases not matched to a gene: 4. CDR1 is MDHEN, CDR2 SYDVKM, per germline. The CDR3 is CASSRTGPNQPQHF. The CDR3 DNA reads TGTGCCAGCAGCCGGACAGGGCCCAATCAGCCCCAGCATTTT.

The genes are TRBV19 and TRBJ2-6; no clear D. Trimming cost V 2 bases and J 0 bases, with 8 bases left between them. CDR3 length: 16 residues. CDR1 and CDR2 from the germline V gene are LNHDA and SQIVND (reference sequence). The CDR3 sequence is CASSINGGSGANVLTF. Here the CDR3 DNA reads TGTGCCAGTAGTATAAATGGCGGCTCTGGGGCCAACGTCCTGACTTTC.

The V call is TRBV5-1, the J call TRBJ1-1, with a possible D match to TRBD1 (5 bases). The V and J ends lost 2 bases and 0 bases respectively, with 11 bases between them. Germline V lookup: CDR1 SGHRS, CDR2 YFSETQ. The CDR3 is 15 amino acids. This CDR3 reads CASSFGGGVNTEAFF. The CDR3 nucleotides read TGCGCCAGCAGCTTCGGGGGAGGCGTGAACACTGAAGCTTTCTTT.